The present entry profiles one T cell receptor beta chain with its context. Libraries were prepared by immunoSEQ multiplex PCR; TCRdb keeps only in-frame clonotypes and omits some of them. The sample has tens of thousands of clones, approximately 86% seen once; the top ten hold 15% to 20%. The sample is drawn from a study of sequential checkpoint blockade in melanoma. Study information: Both treatment sequences were followed by maintenance nivolumab.

The CDR3 sequence is 14 residues long. V lost 0 bases to trimming and J lost 4 bases, with 9 bases between them. Germline loops: CDR1 MRHNA, CDR2 SNTAGT. Noted treatment: randomized to nivolumab then ipilimumab (arm A) or the reverse (arm B). Live CD3+CD8+ CD19− CD56− cells were sorted from PBMCs. This TCR was sampled from a human donor with melanoma. Sequenced here: CD8+ T cells sorted from blood (inferred from file names), sampled from a patient given nivolumab and ipilimumab in sequence. The chain recombines TRBV6-4 with TRBJ1-2; D is unclear. The CDR3 bases are TGTGCCAGCAGTGACTCGGGTGAGGGCTATGGCTACACCTTC. Translated, it gives CASSDSGEGYGYTF.